Following are 12 T cell receptor beta chains from one sample sequenced in a study of blood T cells in healthy people across ages. Using a J-beta primer mix together with a sample-barcoded 5' primer, a second PCR was run for roughly 7 to 12 cycles. Each CDR3 protein is one row after TCRdb ran MiXCR on the 5' RACE reads. The sample lists some 940,000 distinct CDR3 sequences; just under 30% were seen once. The same data also went into a second study, on T cells of mothers and their children.

Sequenced: blood. These receptors all stem from a woman between 35 and 50 years old in good health.

The gene calls are TRBV9 and TRBJ2-2; TRBD2 agrees at 11 bases. Germline values: CDR1 SGDLS, CDR2 YYNGEE. The V and J ends lost 3 bases and 4 bases, in that order; junction bases with no gene match: 5. The CDR3 sequence is 16 residues long. The CDR3 loop reads CASSGAGTSGTGELFF. The CDR3 DNA reads TGTGCCAGCAGCGGGGCCGGGACTAGCGGCACCGGGGAGCTGTTTTTT.

The chain employs TRBV11-2 and TRBJ2-5; 7 bases map to TRBD2. The DNA end is more similar to TRBJ2-7, so the J call may be wrong. The germline V gene encodes CDR1 SGHAT and CDR2 FQNNGV. The CDR3 is made up of 15 amino acids. CDR3 sequence (DNA): TGTGCCAGCAGCCTACCCCAGGGAGGGCCCTACGAGCAGTACTTC. This encodes CASSLPQGGPYEQYF.

This clonotype was picked up a small number of times. The gene calls are TRBV27 and TRBJ1-2; D is perhaps TRBD1 (5 bases). V lost 6 bases and J 2 bases, leaving 13 bases between the germline ends. From germline, CDR1 is MNHEY and CDR2 SMNVEV (reference sequence). The CDR3 totals 14 residues. DNA of the CDR3: TGTGCCAGCAGACCTCCGGGACCCAACTATGGCTACACCTTC. It specifies CASRPPGPNYGYTF.

The chain is built from TRBV28 and TRBJ1-1, with D possibly TRBD1 on 5 matching bases. Germline CDR1 is MDHEN and CDR2 is SYDVKM. The CDR3 length is 15 residues. Trimming shortened V by 2 bases and J by 4 bases, and 14 bases separated the two germline ends. This CDR3 is CASSLSGGVSTEAFF. CDR3 coding DNA: TGTGCCAGCAGTTTAAGCGGGGGAGTGAGCACTGAAGCTTTCTTT.

There are a few counts of this clonotype. The chain has TRBV7-2 and TRBJ1-5; a possible D gene is TRBD1 (5 bases). The V end lost 5 bases, the J end lost 0 bases, and 11 bases lay between the germline ends. CDR3 length equals 15 residues. The germline V gene encodes CDR1 SGHTA and CDR2 FQGNSA. CDR3: CASSNQGRSNQPQHF. The CDR3 coding sequence is TGTGCCAGCAGCAACCAGGGACGTAGCAATCAGCCCCAGCATTTT.

This clonotype appeared many times. The rearrangement joins TRBV3-1 to TRBJ1-6; D remains unclear. Trimming shortened V by 5 bases and J by 0 bases, and 14 bases separated the two germline ends. In germline, CDR1 is LGHDT, CDR2 YNNKEL (reference sequence). This CDR3 is 17 amino acids long. In DNA form, the CDR3 reads TGTGCCAGCAGCGGCCGGACGGGAAGCTCCTATAATTCACCCCTCCACTTT. Translating gives CASSGRTGSSYNSPLHF.

The CDR3, as DNA: TGTGCCAGCAGCTCCCGGGACAGGGGACCAGAGACCCAGTACTTC. This gives the protein CASSSRDRGPETQYF. The chain employs TRBV5-4 and TRBJ2-5; 10 bases line up with TRBD1. The V gene's germline CDR1 is SGHNT and CDR2 YYREEE (reference sequence). Trimming took 3 bases from V and 4 from J; bases not matched to a gene: 6. The length of the CDR3 is 15 residues.

With respect to this clonotype: At one end, the junction sequence differs from germline, possibly due to a read error. J is TRBJ1-6 and V is TRBV5-1, with a possible D match to TRBD1 (6 bases). CDR1 and CDR2 (germline): SGHRS, YFSETQ. The CDR3 sequence is 16 residues long. Here the CDR3 DNA reads TGCGCCGGCAGCTTGGCTGTGACAGGATCCAATTCACCCCTCCACTTT. It translates to CAGSLAVTGSNSPLHF.

This clonotype was observed many times. This sequence joins TRBV29-1 and TRBJ2-1; TRBD1 matches at 7 bases. The ends lost 4 bases at V and 8 bases at J; junction bases unmatched: 5. CDR1 SQVTM and CDR2 ANQGSEA come from the germline V gene. The CDR3 covers 12 residues. The CDR3 DNA follows: TGCAGCGTTGGACAGGGTATCGATGAGCAGTTCTTC. The encoded protein is CSVGQGIDEQFF.

This clonotype showed up many times. The chain joins TRBV3-1 to TRBJ2-7, with 8 bases lining up with TRBD2. Germline CDR1 is LGHDT and CDR2 is YNNKEL (reference sequence). V lost 2 bases to trimming and J lost 2 bases; unmatched junction nucleotides: 11. CDR3 length equals 17 residues. CDR3 region: CASSQRRPSGPTYEQYF. The DNA of the CDR3 is TGTGCCAGCAGCCAACGGCGGCCTAGCGGGCCCACCTACGAGCAGTACTTC.

The J gene is TRBJ2-7, the V gene TRBV28, with 9 nucleotides matching TRBD1. The length of the CDR3 is 15 residues. With 6 bases clipped from V and 0 bases from J, the junction kept 6 bases outside the gene matches. CDR1 is MDHEN, CDR2 SYDVKM, per germline. This CDR3 is CASSTQQGASYEQYF. The CDR3 region has the DNA TGTGCCAGCAGCACCCAACAGGGGGCCTCCTACGAGCAGTACTTC.

There are a few counts of this clonotype. CDR3 region: CASVSGSSSRGYGYTF. In DNA, the CDR3 is TGTGCCAGCGTCTCCGGATCGTCCTCCAGGGGTTATGGCTACACCTTC. The gene calls are TRBV28 and TRBJ1-2, with a possible D match to TRBD1 (6 bases). The germline V and J ends were trimmed by 8 bases and 5 bases, with 24 bases remaining between them. This CDR3 has 16 residues. The V gene's germline CDR1 is MDHEN and CDR2 SYDVKM.